This T cell receptor (beta chain) is drawn from a study of T cell responses to AZD1222 COVID-19 vaccine. About this clone itself: What it binds is unknown.

This CDR3 is built from 14 residues. CDR1 and CDR2 (germline): SGHVS, FNYEAQ. Trimming took 6 bases from V and 7 from J; bases not matched to a gene: 7. Method: immunoSEQ multiplex PCR; TCRdb's copy keeps in-frame clones and lacks some. Among about 15,000 clones, around 90% were seen once, and the ten largest hold 2.9%. The study's findings and limits: Samples come after the peak T cell response, not at day 14. Only a handful of AZD1222 recipients tested seropositive at baseline.

The sequence derives from an adult who received the AZD1222 COVID-19 vaccine. The rearrangement links TRBV7-6 to TRBJ2-2, with 8 bases lining up with TRBD1. Sequences were derived from peripheral blood, sampled 28 days after the second AZD1222 dose. The CDR3 DNA is TGTGCCAGCAGACCAGGGGGCGGTGACGGGGAGCTGTTTTTT. Its protein product is CASRPGGGDGELFF.